Shown below are 18 T cell receptor beta chains from a single sample sequenced in a study of CD8+ T cells in alopecia areata. RNA extraction and reverse transcription yielded cDNA as sequencing template. Sequencing used immunoSEQ multiplex PCR; TCRdb keeps in-frame clones, though not all of them. The table lists 110,000 to 150,000 clones, 40% to 55% of them singletons, with 0.99% in the top ten. The sequences come from CD4+ T cells sorted from blood, collected at week 0. The receptors shown here come from a human donor with alopecia areata.

The chain joins TRBV6-5 to TRBJ1-1, with TRBD1 as a possible D gene (6 bases). The CDR3 has 14 residues. Germline V lookup: CDR1 MNHEY, CDR2 SVGAGI. Trimming took 8 bases from V and 4 from J, leaving 17 bases between them. The CDR3 DNA reads as TGTGCCAGCGGCGTAGGGGGGATGGGCACTGAAGCTTTCTTT. It yields the protein CASGVGGMGTEAFF.

This clone has only a few counts. The J gene is TRBJ2-6, the V gene TRBV28; D is possibly TRBD1 or TRBD2 (5 bases each). The germline V gene has CDR1 MDHEN and CDR2 SYDVKM. The germline V and J ends were trimmed by 4 bases and 2 bases, with 12 bases remaining between them. The CDR3 has 16 residues. DNA of the CDR3: TGTGCCAGCAGTTGGGTTGGGGGACCTGGGGCCAACGTCCTGACTTTC. It encodes CASSWVGGPGANVLTF.

This clone was counted once. The chain carries TRBV5-1 and TRBJ2-5; TRBD1 is a possible D gene (5 bases). Looked up from germline, CDR1 is SGHRS and CDR2 is YFSETQ. The CDR3 length is 15 residues. V was clipped by 2 bases and J by 7 bases, with 18 bases between them. CDR3: CASSLLQGLPGTQYF. The DNA of the CDR3 is TGCGCCAGCAGCTTACTCCAGGGCCTCCCAGGGACCCAGTACTTC.

This rearrangement joins TRBV2 to TRBJ2-3; 10 bases line up with TRBD2. V was clipped by 5 bases and J by 1 base; unmatched bases: 3. Germline V CDR1 and CDR2: SNHLY, FYNNEI. This CDR3 has 15 amino acids. CDR3 nucleotides: TGTGCCAGCAGTCATCTAGCGGGAGGCACAGATACGCAGTATTTT. It yields the protein CASSHLAGGTDTQYF. Together with reference TRBV2 and TRBJ2-3, the CDR3 gives the full variable domain: EPEVTQTPSHQVTQMGQEVILRCVPISNHLYFYWYRQILGQKVEFLVSFYNNEISEKSEIFDDQFSVERPDGSNFTLKIRSTKLEDSAMYFCASSHLAGGTDTQYFGPGTRLTVL.

The J gene is TRBJ2-7, the V gene TRBV2; D may be TRBD2 (6 bases). CDR1 SNHLY and CDR2 FYNNEI come from the germline V gene. The V end was cut by 4 bases, the J end by 4 bases, with 8 bases between. This CDR3 is built from 12 residues. The CDR3, as DNA: TGTGCCAGCAGTGCTGGAGGGTACGAGCAGTACTTC. Translation gives CASSAGGYEQYF.

The chain joins TRBV9 to TRBJ2-2, with D uncertain. There are 14 residues in the CDR3. The germline V gene encodes CDR1 SGDLS and CDR2 YYNGEE. V lost 0 bases, J lost 7 bases, and 10 bases lay in between. The CDR3: CASSVAPFDGELFF. The CDR3 bases are TGTGCCAGCAGCGTAGCCCCATTCGACGGGGAGCTGTTTTTT.

The chain couples TRBV5-1 to TRBJ1-5; D not certain. Trimming took off 4 bases at V and 15 bases at J, with 17 bases between the two ends. The germline CDR1 and CDR2 sequences are SGHRS and YFSETQ. The CDR3 consists of 12 residues. As DNA, the CDR3 is TGCGCCAGCAGCAGGGATAGATTGGTGTGGCATTTT. This translates into CASSRDRLVWHF.

This clone was seen a few times. The V and J genes are TRBV7-9 and TRBJ1-2; 9 nucleotides align to TRBD1. Germline V lookup: CDR1 SEHNR, CDR2 FQNEAQ (reference sequence). The ends lost 3 bases at V and 7 bases at J; junction bases unmatched: 12. The CDR3 has 16 residues. CDR3 in amino acids: CASSLLRDRDLFGYTF. The CDR3 coding sequence is TGTGCCAGCAGCTTGCTCCGGGACAGGGACTTATTTGGCTACACCTTC. The full variable domain, with the rest looked up from reference TRBV7-9 and TRBJ1-2, is DTGVSQNPRHKITKRGQNVTFRCDPISEHNRLYWYRQTLGQGPEFLTYFQNEAQLEKSRLLSDRFSAERPKGSFSTLEIQRTEQGDSAMYLCASSLLRDRDLFGYTFGSGTRLTVV.

The chain is built from TRBV29-1 and TRBJ2-2; TRBD2 might be the D (5 bases). Looked up from germline, CDR1 is SQVTM and CDR2 is ANQGSEA. This CDR3 region has 13 residues. The DNA for the CDR3 is TGCACCGTATTGGGTGCGGGCACCGGGGAGCTGTTTTTT. Translation: CTVLGAGTGELFF.

J is TRBJ1-2 and V is TRBV6-1; D remains unclear. CDR1 is MNHNS, CDR2 SASEGT, per germline. The CDR3 has 14 residues. The ends were cut back, 5 bases at V and 0 bases at J, with 10 bases in the middle. The CDR3 spells CASSNYGANYGYTF. The CDR3 DNA is TGTGCCAGCAGTAACTACGGGGCTAACTATGGCTACACCTTC.

This rearrangement joins TRBV30 to TRBJ1-5, with 7 nucleotides matching TRBD1. Losses at the gene ends were 2 bases for V and 5 bases for J; bases not matched to a gene: 3. This CDR3 spans 13 amino acids. The V gene's germline CDR1 is GTSNPN and CDR2 SVGIG (reference sequence). CDR3 residues: CAWSQGGDQPQHF. The CDR3 region has the DNA TGTGCCTGGAGTCAGGGGGGGGATCAGCCCCAGCATTTT.

The rearrangement joins TRBV29-1 to TRBJ2-5, with D uncertain. The germline V gene has CDR1 SQVTM and CDR2 ANQGSEA. The CDR3 is 13 amino acids. The V end was cut by 2 bases, the J end by 1 base, with 8 bases between. In DNA, the CDR3 is TGCAGCGTTGAATTCCTCAGCCAAGAGACCCAGTACTTC. It specifies CSVEFLSQETQYF.

This clone appeared a few times. The chain links TRBV5-1 to TRBJ2-5; 11 nucleotides align to TRBD2. The CDR3 totals 15 residues. The V segment lost 3 bases and the J segment 7 bases; nucleotides outside the gene matches: 8. In germline, CDR1 is SGHRS, CDR2 YFSETQ. In DNA, the CDR3 is TGCGCCAGCAGCTCCGGGACTAGCGGCCCCAGGACCCAGTACTTC. This codes for CASSSGTSGPRTQYF. Together with reference TRBV5-1 and TRBJ2-5, the CDR3 gives the full variable domain: KAGVTQTPRYLIKTRGQQVTLSCSPISGHRSVSWYQQTPGQGLQFLFEYFSETQRNKGNFPGRFSGRQFSNSRSEMNVSTLELGDSALYLCASSSGTSGPRTQYFGPGTRLLVL.

This clone was counted between two and nine times. The chain carries TRBV29-1 and TRBJ2-7; 7 bases agree with TRBD2. The germline V gene encodes CDR1 SQVTM and CDR2 ANQGSEA. The CDR3 runs to 13 residues. The ends lost 4 bases at V and 9 bases at J; junction bases unmatched: 12. The CDR3 nucleotides are TGCAGCGTTGTATGGCGGGAGACTCAAGGGCAGTACTTC. It translates to CSVVWRETQGQYF.

There are many counts of this clone. V gene TRBV6-5 combines with J gene TRBJ1-2; D might be TRBD1 (5 bases). Germline CDR1 and CDR2: MNHEY and SVGAGI. There are 11 residues in the CDR3. Trimming stripped 5 bases from V and 7 bases from J, with 8 bases between. CDR3 protein: CASSMGLGYTF. For the CDR3, the DNA is TGTGCCAGCAGTATGGGGCTTGGCTACACCTTC.

The chain couples TRBV29-1 to TRBJ1-3, with 7 bases that match TRBD1. Germline CDR1 reads SQVTM; CDR2 reads ANQGSEA. Trimming at V came to 3 bases and at J to 8 bases, leaving 1 base not matched to a gene. The CDR3 has 11 amino acids. The CDR3 loop reads CSVDRGDTIYF. CDR3 coding DNA: TGCAGCGTTGACAGGGGGGACACCATATATTTT.

This clone was seen a handful of times. The chain carries TRBV30 and TRBJ2-5; 7 bases map to TRBD2. Per germline, CDR1 GTSNPN and CDR2 SVGIG (reference sequence). The CDR3 is 14 residues long. J gave up 5 bases and V 4 bases, and 10 bases lay outside the gene matches. CDR3 sequence: CAWNYGGNRETQYF. CDR3 nucleotide sequence: TGTGCCTGGAACTACGGGGGGAATCGGGAGACCCAGTACTTC.

CDR3 residues: CASSRQTYEQYF. The DNA for the CDR3 is TGTGCCAGCAGCCGACAGACCTACGAGCAGTACTTC. This chain joins TRBV7-2 and TRBJ2-7; TRBD1 might be the D (5 bases). The CDR3 length is 12 residues. Trimming cost V 5 bases and J 2 bases, with 7 bases left between them. Germline CDR1 reads SGHTA; CDR2 reads FQGNSA.